Below, 4 T cell receptor beta chains from the same sample are listed, as sequenced in a study of post-analysis software for immune sequencing data. Study findings and constraints: A few TRBV segments (TRBV5-6, TRBV5-1 and TRBV20-1 among them) occurred more frequently in patients than in controls.

Included in the TCR beta cDNA libraries were unique molecular identifiers. TCRdb itself ran the PCR reads through MiXCR, one entry per CDR3 protein. The sample holds some 890,000 distinct CDR3 sequences, approximately 57% seen once. Their target antigens are unknown. The sequenced sample was blood. These receptor sequences come from a girl aged 10 to 17 with multiple sclerosis.

This clonotype has more than one count but fewer than ten. The chain has TRBV12-3 or TRBV12-4 and TRBJ2-1; a possible D gene is TRBD2 (5 bases). Between the trimmed V and J ends, which lost 5 bases and 2 bases, there was a span of 10 bases. The CDR3 runs 14 residues. Written as DNA, the CDR3 is TGTGCCAGCAGTGCGGGCCTGCCCTACAATGAGCAGTTCTTC. Residues: CASSAGLPYNEQFF.

Details on this clonotype: An end of the junction differs from the germline gene, which may be a read error. The chain is built from TRBV27 and TRBJ2-4; 7 bases match TRBD1. The end of the DNA is better explained by TRBJ2-7, so the J call may be wrong. CDR3 size: 13 residues. CDR1 is MNHEY and CDR2 is SMNVEV in the germline V gene (reference sequence). The CDR3 DNA sequence: TGTACCAGCAGCCGGGACAGTTTCTACGAGCAGTACTTC. Protein sequence: CTSSRDSFYEQYF.

The gene calls are TRBV4-1 and TRBJ2-1; 12 bases agree with TRBD2. CDR3 length: 17 amino acids. CDR1 is MGHRA and CDR2 is YSYEKL in the germline V gene. The V gene end was trimmed by 4 bases and the J gene end by 2 bases; junction bases not matched to a gene: 6. The CDR3 DNA is TGCGCCAGCAGCCCGACTAGCGGGAGTAACCCCTACAATGAGCAGTTCTTC. This codes for CASSPTSGSNPYNEQFF.

This sequence joins TRBV2 and TRBJ1-1, with D unresolved. Germline assignment: CDR1 SNHLY and CDR2 FYNNEI. V lost 6 bases and J lost 6, with 23 bases in between. The CDR3 loop spans 16 amino acids. The CDR3, as DNA: TGTGCCAGCAGGCTCAAAGGAGAGACTTTCCCCCCTGAAGCTTTCTTT. Protein product: CASRLKGETFPPEAFF. Supplemented by reference TRBV2 and TRBJ1-1, the full variable domain reads EPEVTQTPSHQVTQMGQEVILRCVPISNHLYFYWYRQILGQKVEFLVSFYNNEISEKSEIFDDQFSVERPDGSNFTLKIRSTKLEDSAMYFCASRLKGETFPPEAFFGQGTRLTVV.